This T cell receptor (beta chain) stems from a study of blood T cell repertoires in COVID-19. Overall study context: Samples representing acute and convalescent COVID-19 were sourced from the United States, Italy and Spain. T cells, B-cell-depleted T cells, or PBMCs provided the cDNA or gDNA that served as material.

In the study's own analysis: For nucleated cells, counts were estimated from reference gene primer amplification. Here immunoSEQ multiplex PCR was the method, and the copy in TCRdb shows in-frame clones only, minus some. D and trimming were read from the DNA, whereas the V and J calls and clone size are those reported in that table. The sample gives under 130,000 clones, 85% to 90% of which show up once; about 32% is in the top ten. Germline V gene lookup returns CDR1 PRHDT and CDR2 FYEKMQ (reference sequence). The CDR3 is made up of 16 amino acids. Germline trimming cut 6 bases from V and 4 bases from J; bases unmatched to any gene: 9.

Specimen: peripheral blood. The source of this sequence is a woman older than 75 with acute or convalescent COVID-19. V gene TRBV13 combines with J gene TRBJ2-2; 9 positions match TRBD2. This chain's CDR3 is CASSTGGGGATGELFF. In nucleotides, the CDR3 is TGTGCCAGCAGTACCGGCGGCGGGGGGGCCACCGGGGAGCTGTTTTTT. The full variable domain, in which reference TRBV13 and TRBJ2-2 provide the parts outside the CDR3, is AAGVIQSPRHLIKEKRETATLKCYPIPRHDTVYWYQQGPGQDPQFLISFYEKMQSDKGSIPDRFSAQQFSDYHSELNMSSLELGDSALYFCASSTGGGGATGELFFGEGSRLTVL.